Listed here are 27 T cell receptor beta chains from one sample, sequenced in a study of blood T cell repertoires in COVID-19 (dated by TCRdb to 2018 to 2021). Library generation was performed with the immunoSEQ multiplex PCR assay. The source is immuneACCESS, and TCRdb retained only in-frame sequences with V and J called. Part of the clones is not carried over; for the studies checked, unresolved V genes explain less than half of this, and the remainder is unexplained. This sample is represented by approximately 110,000 clones; more than 75% of them were singletons. The ten largest clonotypes hold roughly 1.5% of the sample. The sample consisted of peripheral blood. These receptors were obtained from a man between 35 and 55 years old with acute or convalescent COVID-19.

The CDR3 DNA is TGTGCCAGCAGTCGCCGGGACAGAAGCTCCTACGAGCAGTACTTC. Its translation is CASSRRDRSSYEQYF. V gene TRBV28 combines with J gene TRBJ2-7, with 7 nucleotides matching TRBD1. Germline CDR1 MDHEN, CDR2 SYDVKM. The CDR3 has 15 residues. J was trimmed by 0 bases and V by 5 bases; bases with no gene match: 7.

The chain is built from TRBV18 and TRBJ1-1; D unresolved. Between the trimmed V and J ends, which lost 2 bases and 0 bases, there was a span of 7 bases. Germline V gives CDR1 KGHSH, CDR2 LQKENI. This CDR3 has 14 residues. The CDR3 protein is CASSPVTLNTEAFF. CDR3 sequence (DNA): TGTGCCAGCTCACCAGTGACATTGAACACTGAAGCTTTCTTT.

The chain carries TRBV28 and TRBJ2-7; 7 positions match TRBD2. After removal of 6 bases from V and 0 bases from J, the junction contained 5 bases not matched to a gene. CDR1 MDHEN and CDR2 SYDVKM come from the germline V gene. The CDR3 consists of 14 residues. Here the CDR3 DNA reads TGTGCCAGCAGATGCGGGAGATCCTCCTACGAGCAGTACTTC. Protein: CASRCGRSSYEQYF.

This sequence joins TRBV1 and TRBJ2-3; TRBD2, the D gene given by the table, was not confirmed from the DNA. TRBV1 is a known pseudogene. The CDR3 is made up of 14 amino acids. The CDR3 DNA follows: TGCACCAGCAGCCGGGAGGGAAGCACAGATACGCAGTATTTT. Its protein is CTSSREGSTDTQYF.

CDR3 DNA sequence: TGTGCCAGTAGTATAGACCGGGACAGCTACGAGCAGTACTTC. This codes for CASSIDRDSYEQYF. The V gene is TRBV19, the J gene TRBJ2-7, with 7 bases that match TRBD1. In germline, CDR1 is LNHDA, CDR2 SQIVND (reference sequence). Trimming cost V 0 bases and J 3 bases; bases outside gene matches: 2. The CDR3 is 14 amino acids.

This clone was detected once. CDR3 loop: CASSFGTDYFTGELFF. The CDR3 coding sequence is TGTGCCAGCAGTTTCGGGACAGACTACTTCACCGGGGAGCTGTTTTTT. The rearrangement uses TRBV5-5 and TRBJ2-2, with 7 bases aligning to TRBD1. The CDR3 spans 16 residues. Germline values: CDR1 SGHKS, CDR2 YYEKEE (reference sequence). The V segment lost 5 bases and the J segment 4 bases; nucleotides outside the gene matches: 11.

This rearrangement joins TRBV21-1 to TRBJ2-2; TRBD1 is the table's D call, not checked against the DNA. TRBV21-1 is a pseudogene locus. CDR3 size: 15 residues. CDR3 DNA sequence: TGTGCCAGAGGACAGGGGGCGCTGAGCACCGGGGAGCTGTTTTTT. Residues: CARGQGALSTGELFF.

The V call is TRBV19, the J call TRBJ1-3; D is unresolved. V lost 8 bases and J lost 3, with 11 bases in between. The CDR3 extends over 13 amino acids. The V gene's germline CDR1 is LNHDA and CDR2 SQIVND (reference sequence). The CDR3 loop is CASGLRLGNTIYF. CDR3 bases: TGTGCCAGTGGGCTTAGGCTTGGAAACACCATATATTTT. Full variable domain (remainder filled in from reference TRBV19 and TRBJ1-3): DGGITQSPKYLFRKEGQNVTLSCEQNLNHDAMYWYRQDPGQGLRLIYYSQIVNDFQKGDIAEGYSVSREKKESFPLTVTSAQKNPTAFYLCASGLRLGNTIYFGEGSWLTVV.

The rearrangement links TRBV5-1 to TRBJ2-3; 8 bases are shared with TRBD2. V trimming: 0 bases; J trimming: 6 bases; junction bases outside the gene matches: 9. This CDR3 is built from 16 residues. Germline V CDR1 and CDR2: SGHRS, YFSETQ. CDR3 in amino acids: CASSLVPGRAGDTQYF. The CDR3 DNA is TGCGCCAGCAGCTTGGTTCCCGGGAGGGCAGGGGATACGCAGTATTTT.

The chain couples TRBV7-2 to TRBJ2-5; perhaps TRBD2 as D (6 bases). V lost 1 base and J 2 bases, leaving 11 bases between the germline ends. Germline lookup yields CDR1 SGHTA and CDR2 FQGNSA. CDR3 length: 15 amino acids. The chain's CDR3 is CASSLGAGQQETQYF. DNA for the CDR3: TGTGCCAGCAGCTTAGGGGCGGGGCAGCAAGAGACCCAGTACTTC.

V and J are TRBV11-2 and TRBJ1-5, with D perhaps TRBD1 (5 bases). CDR1 and CDR2 from the germline V gene are SGHAT and FQNNGV. CDR3 size: 16 residues. Trimming cost V 0 bases and J 4 bases, with 13 bases left between them. The DNA of the CDR3 is TGTGCCAGCAGCTTAGATGGGGCAGGGTGGAATCAGCCCCAGCATTTT. This translates into CASSLDGAGWNQPQHF.

The V and J genes are TRBV18 and TRBJ1-5, with TRBD1 identical over 7 bases. The germline gives CDR1 KGHSH, CDR2 LQKENI. The CDR3 extends over 14 amino acids. Trimming removed 5 bases from V and 4 bases from J; junction bases left unmatched: 5. This chain's CDR3 is CASSTGQTNQPQHF. Here the CDR3 DNA reads TGTGCCAGCTCAACGGGACAGACTAATCAGCCCCAGCATTTT.

The CDR3 loop is CASSLVAGGPYNEQFF. CDR3 bases: TGTGCCAGCAGCTTGGTTGCGGGGGGCCCTTACAATGAGCAGTTCTTC. The chain is built from TRBV5-4 and TRBJ2-1; 8 bases fit TRBD2. Germline V CDR1 and CDR2: SGHNT, YYREEE (reference sequence). With V trimmed by 0 bases and J by 4 bases, 6 bases remained unmatched. CDR3 length: 16 amino acids.

This chain links TRBV28 with TRBJ2-3, with 7 bases fitting TRBD1. The germline V gene has CDR1 MDHEN and CDR2 SYDVKM. V trimming: 3 bases; J trimming: 2 bases; junction bases outside the gene matches: 5. This CDR3 contains 15 residues. CDR3 amino acids: CASSLLDRTTDTQYF. CDR3 DNA sequence: TGTGCCAGCAGTTTGTTGGACAGGACCACAGATACGCAGTATTTT.

V and J are TRBV5-1 and TRBJ2-3; 7 bases map to TRBD1. This CDR3 is 15 amino acids long. The V gene's germline CDR1 is SGHRS and CDR2 YFSETQ. V lost 2 bases and J lost 3; bases outside the gene matches: 6. CDR3 sequence reads: CASSFGTVSTDTQYF. The DNA for the CDR3 is TGCGCCAGCAGCTTCGGGACAGTATCAACAGATACGCAGTATTTT.

This chain links TRBV7-9 with TRBJ2-1; 7 nucleotides line up with TRBD2. The CDR3 is 14 residues long. The J segment lost 6 bases and the V segment lost 5 bases, leaving 7 bases of the junction unmatched. Germline CDR1 and CDR2: SEHNR and FQNEAQ (reference sequence). The CDR3 loop is CASSPQLASNEQFF. The CDR3 DNA reads TGTGCCAGCAGCCCACAACTAGCGAGCAATGAGCAGTTCTTC.

The chain combines TRBV19 with TRBJ2-3, with TRBD1 matching 9 bases. Germline V gene data show CDR1 as LNHDA and CDR2 as SQIVND (reference sequence). V lost 6 bases and J lost 3; bases outside the gene matches: 4. The CDR3 runs 14 residues. The CDR3 protein is CASSDRGKTDTQYF. Written as DNA, the CDR3 is TGTGCCAGTAGCGACAGGGGGAAGACAGATACGCAGTATTTT.

The rearrangement joins TRBV27 to TRBJ1-5, with D perhaps matching TRBD1 (5 bases). Looked up from germline, CDR1 is MNHEY and CDR2 is SMNVEV (reference sequence). Trimming left V 6 bases short and J 2 bases short, with 23 bases between. The CDR3 is 18 residues long. The DNA for the CDR3 is TGTGCCAGCAGGGAAACGGGACTCCAACGGGTGGGCAATCAGCCCCAGCATTTT. It encodes CASRETGLQRVGNQPQHF.

The gene calls are TRBV19 and TRBJ2-5; TRBD2 agrees at 7 bases. The germline CDR1 and CDR2 sequences are LNHDA and SQIVND (reference sequence). The CDR3 is 13 residues long. The junction had 3 bases not matched to a gene; V was cut back by 7 bases and J by 1 base. In DNA form, the CDR3 reads TGTGCCAGTAAGGCTAGCGGCCAAGAGACCCAGTACTTC. It encodes CASKASGQETQYF.

The J gene is TRBJ2-1, the V gene TRBV3-1 (or the pseudogene TRBV3-2), with D possibly being TRBD2 (6 bases). V lost 1 base and J lost 4, with 14 bases in between. The CDR3 is made up of 16 amino acids. CDR1 is LGHDT, CDR2 YNNKEL, per germline (reference sequence). The chain's CDR3 is CASSQGPGAGYNEQFF. CDR3 DNA sequence: TGTGCCAGCAGCCAAGGGCCGGGAGCAGGGTACAATGAGCAGTTCTTC.

The chain links TRBV11-2 to TRBJ2-5; TRBD2 matches 10 bases. V lost 5 bases, J lost 1 base, and 4 bases stayed unmatched. This CDR3 has 15 residues. Germline V CDR1 and CDR2: SGHAT, FQNNGV. The CDR3 sequence is CASSPTSGAQETQYF. Written as DNA, the CDR3 is TGTGCCAGCAGCCCCACTAGCGGGGCCCAAGAGACCCAGTACTTC.

The chain is built from TRBV7-2 and TRBJ2-3; weak D call: TRBD2 (6 bases). The CDR3 consists of 14 residues. V lost 1 base and J 5 bases, leaving 10 bases between the germline ends. Germline-derived CDR1 and CDR2 are SGHTA and FQGNSA. The CDR3 DNA sequence: TGTGCCAGCAGCTTAGATGGCGGGGAAGATACGCAGTATTTT. Translation: CASSLDGGEDTQYF.

V gene TRBV19 combines with J gene TRBJ1-1; 7 bases align to TRBD1. The trim removed 3 bases at V and 1 base at J, leaving 2 bases unmatched. This CDR3 is built from 14 residues. Germline V gives CDR1 LNHDA, CDR2 SQIVND (reference sequence). CDR3 residues: CASSIRGTNTEAFF. The CDR3 nucleotides are TGTGCCAGTAGTATCAGGGGGACGAACACTGAAGCTTTCTTT.

The chain joins TRBV2 to TRBJ1-5; no clear D. The V gene's germline CDR1 is SNHLY and CDR2 FYNNEI. The CDR3 contains 14 residues. Trimming shortened V by 5 bases and J by 3 bases, and 11 bases separated the two germline ends. CDR3 DNA: TGTGCCAGCAGTCCGCAGGCAATCAATCAGCCCCAGCATTTT. Protein product: CASSPQAINQPQHF.

This clone was found once. The chain carries TRBV2 and TRBJ1-5; 9 bases match TRBD1. The V segment lost 8 bases and the J segment 7 bases; nucleotides outside the gene matches: 6. This CDR3 region has 13 residues. Germline values: CDR1 SNHLY, CDR2 FYNNEI. CDR3 nucleotide sequence: TGTGCCAGCGGGGGACAGGGTGGACAGCCCCAGCATTTT. It translates to CASGGQGGQPQHF.

V and J are TRBV25-1 and TRBJ1-6; unclear D gene. The germline CDR1 and CDR2 sequences are MGHDK and SYGVNS. The CDR3 totals 16 residues. Trimming took off 1 base at V and 6 bases at J, with 13 bases between the two ends. The CDR3 coding sequence is TGTGCCAGCAGTGAATCGGGGAGACGGAGTAATTCACCCCTCCACTTT. Protein sequence: CASSESGRRSNSPLHF.

The CDR3 spells CASSESVARGESYEQYF. CDR3 bases: TGCGCCAGCAGTGAGTCGGTCGCCAGGGGGGAGTCCTACGAGCAGTACTTC. The chain uses TRBV10-1 and TRBJ2-7; possible D gene TRBD1, 7 bases. Trimming shortened V by 0 bases and J by 1 base, and 16 bases separated the two germline ends. This CDR3 contains 17 residues. Germline CDR1 reads WNHNN; CDR2 reads SYGVQD (reference sequence).